This passage covers 26 T cell receptor beta chains from one sample sequenced in a study of blood T cells in healthy people across ages. A second about 6 to 11 cycle PCR used barcoded and J-beta primers. TCRdb used MiXCR to reprocess the 5' RACE reads, holding one entry per CDR3 protein. The table shows 850,000 or so distinct CDR3 sequences, with more than 25% occurring only once. Sequencing was done on a sample of blood. Every receptor here comes from a woman of 80 years or more in good health.

This clonotype was counted between two and nine times. This sequence joins TRBV6-2 or TRBV6-3 and TRBJ2-1; a weak D match, TRBD2 (6 bases). Germline V gene lookup returns CDR1 MNHEY and CDR2 SVGEGT. The CDR3 extends over 16 amino acids. V was shortened by 6 bases and J by 0 bases, with 15 bases between the two germline ends. The CDR3 here is CASRADYTSSYNEQFF. Written as DNA, the CDR3 is TGTGCCAGCAGGGCGGACTATACGAGCTCCTACAATGAGCAGTTCTTC.

Ten or more counts support this clonotype. The gene calls are TRBV7-8 and TRBJ2-1, with 7 nucleotides matching TRBD2. Germline V CDR1 and CDR2: SGHVS, FQNEAQ. V dropped 5 bases and J dropped 0; count of bases not matched to a gene: 7. This CDR3 has 16 residues. The CDR3 loop reads CASSHSGGSSYNEQFF. CDR3 in DNA: TGTGCCAGCAGCCACTCCGGGGGGAGCTCCTACAATGAGCAGTTCTTC. Full variable domain (missing parts from reference TRBV7-8 and TRBJ2-1): GAGVSQSPRYKVAKRGQDVALRCDPISGHVSLFWYQQALGQGPEFLTYFQNEAQLDKSGLPSDRFFAERPEGSVSTLKIQRTQQEDSAVYLCASSHSGGSSYNEQFFGPGTRLTVL.

This clonotype was seen ten or more times. This chain connects TRBV7-2 to TRBJ2-5; D remains unclear. CDR1 and CDR2 (germline): SGHTA, FQGNSA. Trimming stripped 3 bases from V and 5 bases from J, with 10 bases between. There are 13 residues in the CDR3. CDR3 protein: CASSFEGFETQYF. The CDR3 DNA is TGTGCCAGCAGCTTCGAAGGGTTCGAGACCCAGTACTTC.

V gene TRBV9 combines with J gene TRBJ2-7, with D possibly being TRBD2 (7 bases). The CDR3 loop spans 15 amino acids. In germline, CDR1 is SGDLS, CDR2 YYNGEE. V lost 3 bases and J 7 bases, leaving 20 bases between the germline ends. The CDR3 DNA is TGTGCCAGCAGCGCTGGGGGGGCAGGGATAGGAGAGCAGTACTTC. Its protein product is CASSAGGAGIGEQYF. Complete variable domain (other parts from reference TRBV9 and TRBJ2-7): DSGVTQTPKHLITATGQRVTLRCSPRSGDLSVYWYQQSLDQGLQFLIQYYNGEERAKGNILERFSAQQFPDLHSELNLSSLELGDSALYFCASSAGGAGIGEQYFGPGTRLTVT.

Turning to this clonotype: This may stem from a read error, because a much larger clone lies one nucleotide away. V usage is TRBV7-9 and J usage is TRBJ2-5; the D is unclear. The germline CDR1 and CDR2 sequences are SEHNR and FQNEAQ (reference sequence). Trimming pared 5 bases from V and 4 bases from J, leaving 14 bases between. CDR3 size: 14 residues. This chain's CDR3 is CASSETVLGETQYF. The CDR3 coding sequence is TGTGCCAGCAGCGAAACAGTGTTAGGAGAGACCCAGTACTTC.

This clonotype has ten or more counts. V gene TRBV12-3 or TRBV12-4 combines with J gene TRBJ2-5; D gene uncertain. This CDR3 has 14 residues. Deletions cut 3 bases from V and 2 bases from J, with 10 bases between. The DNA of the CDR3 is TGTGCCAGCAGTTTTAACGGTGAACAAGAGACCCAGTACTTC. Translated, it gives CASSFNGEQETQYF.

This clonotype was detected ten times or more. The V gene is TRBV20-1, the J gene TRBJ2-7; 12 positions agree with TRBD2. The J segment lost 0 bases and the V segment lost 1 base, leaving 13 bases of the junction unmatched. The CDR3 has 19 amino acids. Germline V gives CDR1 DFQATT, CDR2 SNEGSKA (reference sequence). The CDR3 reads CSARAMTSGGPHFSYEQYF. Written as DNA, the CDR3 is TGCAGTGCTAGAGCCATGACTAGCGGGGGTCCCCACTTCTCCTACGAGCAGTACTTC.

This clonotype occurred many times. The chain links TRBV4-3 to TRBJ1-4; 7 bases are shared with TRBD1. J gave up 10 bases and V 0 bases, and 5 bases lay outside the gene matches. Germline V lookup: CDR1 LGHNA, CDR2 YSLEER. The CDR3 is made up of 14 amino acids. The CDR3 spells CASSQDAGGGKLFF. The CDR3 DNA follows: TGCGCCAGCAGCCAAGATGCAGGGGGAGGAAAACTGTTTTTT.

In its sample, this clonotype was seen a few times. V gene TRBV20-1 combines with J gene TRBJ1-2; 7 positions match TRBD1. Germline loops: CDR1 DFQATT, CDR2 SNEGSKA (reference sequence). The junction had 1 base not matched to a gene; V was cut back by 0 bases and J by 3 bases. The CDR3 contains 13 residues. CDR3 sequence reads: CSAREGGYYGYTF. DNA for the CDR3: TGCAGTGCTAGAGAAGGGGGCTACTATGGCTACACCTTC.

In the case of this clonotype: This may stem from a read error, because a much larger clone lies one nucleotide away. The rearrangement links TRBV10-3 to TRBJ2-5, with TRBD2 matching 8 bases. The CDR3 has 15 amino acids. Germline V gene lookup returns CDR1 ENHRY and CDR2 SYGVKD. V was clipped by 7 bases and J by 3 bases; unmatched bases: 10. The CDR3 sequence is CAITDPGLVEETQYF. CDR3 sequence (DNA): TGTGCCATCACAGACCCGGGACTAGTGGAAGAGACCCAGTACTTC.

This clonotype was detected ten times or more. V is TRBV7-2 and J is TRBJ2-1, with 8 bases that match TRBD1. J gave up 6 bases and V 5 bases, and 9 bases lay outside the gene matches. Germline V CDR1 and CDR2: SGHTA, FQGNSA. CDR3 length: 15 residues. In DNA, the CDR3 is TGTGCCAGCAGCCCCCGGGACAGGTTAAGCAATGAGCAGTTCTTC. Protein sequence: CASSPRDRLSNEQFF.

The table lists this clonotype with many counts. The J gene is TRBJ1-6, the V gene TRBV7-9; TRBD1 is a possible D gene (6 bases). V dropped 9 bases and J dropped 0 bases, with 9 bases sitting between them. Germline lookup yields CDR1 SEHNR and CDR2 FQNEAQ (reference sequence). The length of the CDR3 is 14 residues. CDR3 loop: CASQDSSYNSPLHF. CDR3 coding DNA: TGTGCCAGTCAGGACAGCTCCTATAATTCACCCCTCCACTTT. Full variable domain (rest looked up from reference TRBV7-9 and TRBJ1-6): DTGVSQNPRHKITKRGQNVTFRCDPISEHNRLYWYRQTLGQGPEFLTYFQNEAQLEKSRLLSDRFSAERPKGSFSTLEIQRTEQGDSAMYLCASQDSSYNSPLHFGNGTRLTVT.

The chain employs TRBV10-3 and TRBJ2-1; TRBD1 is a possible D gene (6 bases). CDR3 size: 13 residues. Germline V gene lookup returns CDR1 ENHRY and CDR2 SYGVKD. CDR3 in amino acids: CTVSAKQGVEQFF. In DNA form, the CDR3 reads TGTACCGTCAGTGCAAAACAGGGAGTTGAGCAGTTCTTC.

With respect to this clonotype: This clone may be a read error of a much larger clone one base away. The chain carries TRBV28 and TRBJ2-7; 8 bases match TRBD1. Germline CDR1 and CDR2: MDHEN and SYDVKM. The CDR3 has 14 residues. The CDR3 protein is CTSSLNSGGHEQYF. The CDR3 DNA is TGTACCAGCAGTTTAAACTCAGGGGGCCACGAGCAGTACTTC. Complete variable domain (other parts from reference TRBV28 and TRBJ2-7): DVKVTQSSRYLVKRTGEKVFLECVQDMDHENMFWYRQDPGLGLRLIYFSYDVKMKEKGDIPEGYSVSREKKERFSLILESASTNQTSMYLCTSSLNSGGHEQYFGPGTRLTVT.

This clonotype occurred many times. The rearrangement links TRBV6-5 to TRBJ2-3; the D is unclear. The CDR3 is made up of 14 amino acids. Trimming removed 8 bases at V and 5 bases at J, with 17 bases between. Germline V gene data show CDR1 as MNHEY and CDR2 as SVGAGI. For the CDR3, the DNA is TGTGCCAGCCGGAACTCTCGAGGTGTAGATACGCAGTATTTT. Its protein product is CASRNSRGVDTQYF.

The rearrangement joins TRBV28 to TRBJ1-5; no reliable D call. The germline V and J ends were trimmed by 5 bases and 2 bases, with 10 bases remaining between them. This CDR3 has 14 amino acids. The germline CDR1 and CDR2 sequences are MDHEN and SYDVKM. The CDR3 reads CASSPRSRNQPQHF. CDR3 nucleotide sequence: TGTGCCAGCAGTCCCCGCTCCCGCAATCAGCCCCAGCATTTT.

This clonotype came up a few times. The chain combines TRBV11-3 with TRBJ2-1; 9 bases are shared with TRBD1. This CDR3 has 16 residues. From germline, CDR1 is SGHNT and CDR2 YENEEA. After removal of 5 bases from V and 7 bases from J, the junction contained 12 bases not matched to a gene. The CDR3 region has the DNA TGTGCCAGCAGCACCACACGACTAGACAGGGGGAATGAGCAGTTCTTC. Translated, it gives CASSTTRLDRGNEQFF.

This clonotype occurred a few times. This chain uses TRBV3-1 with TRBJ2-3, with 8 bases aligning to TRBD1. With 5 bases clipped from V and 10 bases from J, the junction kept 5 bases outside the gene matches. From germline, CDR1 is LGHDT and CDR2 YNNKEL (reference sequence). The CDR3 consists of 12 residues. The CDR3 nucleotides are TGTGCCAGCAGCTCGACAGGGGATGCGCAGTATTTT. Translated, it gives CASSSTGDAQYF.

This clonotype appeared a few times. This sequence joins TRBV7-2 and TRBJ1-1; D ambiguous. Germline V gene lookup returns CDR1 SGHTA and CDR2 FQGNSA. Trimming left V 6 bases short and J 0 bases short, with 11 bases between. The CDR3 is 14 amino acids. The CDR3 DNA sequence: TGTGCCAGCAGAGAACAGTTACTGAACACTGAAGCTTTCTTT. This gives the protein CASREQLLNTEAFF.

This clonotype has at least ten counts. The genes are TRBV6-2 or TRBV6-3 and TRBJ2-5; 8 bases align to TRBD1. V was clipped by 4 bases and J by 4 bases; unmatched bases: 23. This CDR3 contains 20 residues. Germline V gives CDR1 MNHEY, CDR2 SVGEGT. This CDR3 reads CASSSTIRQGMSPWGETQYF. The CDR3 DNA sequence: TGTGCCAGCAGTTCGACGATAAGACAGGGGATGTCCCCTTGGGGAGAGACCCAGTACTTC.

Points on this clonotype: Sequence at one end of the junction differs from germline and may be a read error. The chain uses TRBV7-2 and TRBJ2-5; a possible D gene is TRBD2 (7 bases). The length of the CDR3 is 17 residues. CDR1 is SGHTA and CDR2 is FQGNSA in the germline V gene. DNA of the CDR3: TGTGCCAGCAGCCGTTTGGGGATAGGCGGGGGCCAAGAAACCCAGTACTTC. It yields the protein CASSRLGIGGGQETQYF.

This rearrangement joins TRBV27 to TRBJ2-6; 7 bases align to TRBD1. With 6 bases clipped from V and 0 bases from J, the junction kept 14 bases outside the gene matches. In germline, CDR1 is MNHEY, CDR2 SMNVEV (reference sequence). The CDR3 runs to 19 residues. Written as DNA, the CDR3 is TGTGCCAGCAGACCCCAGGGGGAAACGAAAAGCTCTGGGGCCAACGTCCTGACTTTC. It is translated as CASRPQGETKSSGANVLTF.

Points on this clonotype: A much bigger clone sits one base away, suggesting this may be a read error. This chain links TRBV6-5 with TRBJ1-2; no firm D call. The CDR3 is 15 residues long. In germline, CDR1 is MNHEY, CDR2 SVGAGI. V was clipped by 2 bases and J by 5 bases, with 15 bases between them. The CDR3 sequence: CASSYGRDLAYGYTF. Here the CDR3 DNA reads TGTGCCAGCAGTTACGGTCGGGATTTAGCGTATGGCTACACCTTC.

The rearrangement joins TRBV20-1 to TRBJ2-7, with 8 bases lining up with TRBD2. The CDR3 loop spans 15 amino acids. Losses at the gene ends were 0 bases for V and 3 bases for J; bases not matched to a gene: 7. CDR1 and CDR2 (germline): DFQATT, SNEGSKA (reference sequence). In DNA form, the CDR3 reads TGCAGTGCTAGAGATCCGGGGGGGAACTACTACGAGCAGTACTTC. Translation gives CSARDPGGNYYEQYF.

The V call is TRBV28, the J call TRBJ2-7, with D unresolved. The germline V gene has CDR1 MDHEN and CDR2 SYDVKM. The CDR3 sequence is 15 residues long. Trimming took 6 bases from V and 4 from J, leaving 19 bases between them. CDR3 amino acids: CASSPAAPPIYEQYF. The CDR3 region has the DNA TGTGCCAGCAGCCCCGCCGCCCCACCTATATACGAGCAGTACTTC.

This clonotype was observed at least ten times. The chain couples TRBV27 to TRBJ1-1, with D unresolved. CDR1 is MNHEY, CDR2 SMNVEV, per germline (reference sequence). This CDR3 contains 15 residues. Trimming cost V 7 bases and J 3 bases, with 18 bases left between them. CDR3 sequence (DNA): TGTGCCAGCACCCGGGGAGGGAAGGGAGACACTGAAGCTTTCTTT. This sequence encodes CASTRGGKGDTEAFF.